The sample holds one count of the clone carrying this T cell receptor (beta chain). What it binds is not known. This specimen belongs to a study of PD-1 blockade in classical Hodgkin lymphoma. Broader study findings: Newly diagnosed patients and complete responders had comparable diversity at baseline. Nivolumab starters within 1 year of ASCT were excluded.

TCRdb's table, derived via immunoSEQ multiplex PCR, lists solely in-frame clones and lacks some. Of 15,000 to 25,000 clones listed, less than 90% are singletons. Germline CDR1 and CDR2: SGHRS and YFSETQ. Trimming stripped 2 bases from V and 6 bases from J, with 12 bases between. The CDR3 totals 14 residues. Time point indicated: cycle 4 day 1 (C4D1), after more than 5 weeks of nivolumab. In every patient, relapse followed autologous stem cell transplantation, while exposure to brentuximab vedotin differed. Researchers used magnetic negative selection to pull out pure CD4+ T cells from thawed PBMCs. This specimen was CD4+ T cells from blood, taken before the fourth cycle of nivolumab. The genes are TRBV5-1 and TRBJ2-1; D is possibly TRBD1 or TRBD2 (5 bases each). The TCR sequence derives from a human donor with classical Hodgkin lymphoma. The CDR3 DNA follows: TGCGCCAGCAGCTTCCGGGACCCCTTCAATGAGCAGTTCTTC. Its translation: CASSFRDPFNEQFF.